One and the same sample provided the 18 T cell receptor beta chains below, sequenced in a study of T cell responses to AZD1222 COVID-19 vaccine. Clones were read by immunoSEQ multiplex PCR, and TCRdb kept only the in-frame ones, dropping some. The sample gives approximately 150,000 clones, 92% of which show up once; 4.4% is in the top ten. Source: peripheral blood, taken on day 0 of MenACWY control vaccination. The receptors originated from an adult in good health.

The rearrangement joins TRBV7-8 to TRBJ1-5; 9 bases line up with TRBD1. V trimming: 4 bases; J trimming: 0 bases; junction bases outside the gene matches: 1. Germline assignment: CDR1 SGHVS and CDR2 FQNEAQ. CDR3 size: 15 residues. The CDR3 spells CASSSQGASNQPQHF. CDR3 sequence (DNA): TGTGCCAGCAGCTCACAGGGGGCTAGCAATCAGCCCCAGCATTTT.

This chain links TRBV2 with TRBJ1-1, with a possible D match to TRBD1 (6 bases). The germline CDR1 and CDR2 sequences are SNHLY and FYNNEI. The CDR3 length is 15 residues. V lost 5 bases and J 4 bases, leaving 17 bases between the germline ends. The DNA of the CDR3 is TGTGCCAGCAGTCCGGCGGGGGCAGGGACCACTGAAGCTTTCTTT. Translating it yields CASSPAGAGTTEAFF.

The chain couples TRBV9 to TRBJ1-2; possible D gene TRBD1, 6 bases. The CDR3 contains 14 residues. Between the trimmed V and J ends, which lost 4 bases and 6 bases, there was a span of 16 bases. CDR1 and CDR2 (germline): SGDLS, YYNGEE. CDR3 in amino acids: CASSSLQGRHGYTF. The CDR3 coding sequence is TGTGCCAGCAGCTCCCTCCAGGGGAGGCATGGCTACACCTTC.

The chain is built from TRBV12-3 or TRBV12-4 and TRBJ2-7; the match to TRBD1 covers 10 bases. This CDR3 contains 13 residues. Germline trimming cut 5 bases from V and 5 bases from J; bases unmatched to any gene: 3. CDR3 bases: TGTGCCAGCAGTGGGGGACAGGGGAACGAGCAGTACTTC. Its translation: CASSGGQGNEQYF.

Comment on this clone: The same CDR3 also results from other DNA sequences found in this sample. This chain joins TRBV29-1 and TRBJ2-7; perhaps TRBD2 as D (5 bases). V lost 1 base and J 4 bases, leaving 8 bases between the germline ends. The CDR3 contains 12 residues. Germline V gives CDR1 SQVTM, CDR2 ANQGSEA. As DNA, the CDR3 is TGCAGCGTTGAAGGAGGAGGTTACGAGCAGTACTTC. Its translation is CSVEGGGYEQYF.

The J gene is TRBJ1-5, the V gene TRBV15; D gene unclear. This CDR3 region has 14 residues. Germline V CDR1 and CDR2: LNHNV, YYDKDF (reference sequence). Trimming took 0 bases from V and 9 from J, leaving 12 bases between them. CDR3 coding DNA: TGTGCCACCAGCAGAGATCCCCCCGACATGCCCCAGCATTTT. The encoded protein is CATSRDPPDMPQHF.

The CDR3 nucleotides read TGCGCCAGCAGCTTGGTGGGTTATTCACCCCTCCACTTT. Its protein product is CASSLVGYSPLHF. The chain recombines TRBV5-1 with TRBJ1-6; unclear D gene. CDR1 and CDR2 from the germline V gene are SGHRS and YFSETQ. The V end was cut by 0 bases, the J end by 8 bases, with 6 bases between. This CDR3 spans 13 amino acids.

The V gene is TRBV11-2, the J gene TRBJ2-1; D remains ambiguous. This CDR3 has 13 residues. Looked up from germline, CDR1 is SGHAT and CDR2 is FQNNGV. Trimming stripped 1 base from V and 9 bases from J, with 10 bases between. DNA for the CDR3: TGTGCCAGCAGCTTAGGGGGATGGGGTGAGCAGTTCTTC. Its protein product is CASSLGGWGEQFF.

This chain connects TRBV18 to TRBJ1-5; possibly TRBD1 for D (6 bases). This CDR3 has 16 amino acids. Trimming cost V 5 bases and J 0 bases, with 14 bases left between them. Germline V CDR1 and CDR2: KGHSH, LQKENI. Here the CDR3 DNA reads TGTGCCAGCTCAGCAGGGACACCTTATAGCAATCAGCCCCAGCATTTT. This encodes CASSAGTPYSNQPQHF.

The J gene is TRBJ2-1, the V gene TRBV27, with D unclear. CDR3 length equals 13 residues. Per germline, CDR1 MNHEY and CDR2 SMNVEV (reference sequence). The V end lost 2 bases, the J end lost 2 bases, and 4 bases lay between the germline ends. CDR3 residues: CASSLSPYNEQFF. The CDR3 nucleotides read TGTGCCAGCAGTTTAAGTCCCTACAATGAGCAGTTCTTC.

The J gene is TRBJ1-4, the V gene TRBV9; D might be TRBD1 (6 bases). The CDR3 sequence is 17 residues long. V shed 3 bases and J shed 2 bases, with 17 bases lying between them. From germline, CDR1 is SGDLS and CDR2 YYNGEE. CDR3 sequence (DNA): TGTGCCAGCAGCGGTAAGGACAGCAGGTCGACTAATGAAAAACTGTTTTTT. Protein product: CASSGKDSRSTNEKLFF. Looking up the rest from reference TRBV9 and TRBJ1-4 gives the full variable domain: DSGVTQTPKHLITATGQRVTLRCSPRSGDLSVYWYQQSLDQGLQFLIQYYNGEERAKGNILERFSAQQFPDLHSELNLSSLELGDSALYFCASSGKDSRSTNEKLFFGSGTQLSVL.

J is TRBJ2-1 and V is TRBV19; TRBD2 matches 9 bases. Trimming took 6 bases from V and 4 from J; bases not matched to a gene: 4. The CDR3 runs 14 residues. Germline-derived CDR1 and CDR2 are LNHDA and SQIVND (reference sequence). The CDR3 DNA reads as TGTGCCAGTAGAGCCCTAGCGGGATACAATGAGCAGTTCTTC. Translation: CASRALAGYNEQFF.

This sequence joins TRBV5-5 and TRBJ1-2; weak D call: TRBD1 (6 bases). CDR1 and CDR2 from the germline V gene are SGHKS and YYEKEE (reference sequence). This CDR3 comprises 13 residues. The V end was cut by 2 bases, the J end by 8 bases, with 13 bases between. The CDR3 nucleotides read TGTGCCAGCAGCTTCTCAACAGGGTACGGCTACACCTTC. Residues: CASSFSTGYGYTF.

V and J are TRBV10-3 and TRBJ2-1; perhaps D is TRBD1 or TRBD2 (5 bases each). There are 13 residues in the CDR3. V lost 9 bases and J 5 bases, leaving 14 bases between the germline ends. CDR1 is ENHRY and CDR2 is SYGVKD in the germline V gene. CDR3 residues: CAIAGAADNEQFF. CDR3 DNA sequence: TGTGCCATAGCCGGGGCGGCAGACAATGAGCAGTTCTTC.

This clone was detected a few times. The V call is TRBV7-9, the J call TRBJ1-1; no clear D. The CDR3 is 13 residues long. CDR1 is SEHNR and CDR2 is FQNEAQ in the germline V gene (reference sequence). The ends were cut back, 8 bases at V and 6 bases at J, with 16 bases in the middle. CDR3 in amino acids: CASAFVAGAEAFF. The DNA for the CDR3 is TGTGCCAGCGCCTTCGTTGCAGGAGCTGAAGCTTTCTTT.

Ten or more counts support this clone. This chain uses TRBV10-1 with TRBJ1-1, with D perhaps TRBD1 (5 bases). The V end was cut by 1 base, the J end by 4 bases, with 13 bases between. The CDR3 covers 15 residues. Germline V gene lookup returns CDR1 WNHNN and CDR2 SYGVQD (reference sequence). The CDR3 DNA sequence: TGCGCCAGCAGTGAGTATAGGCGGGGACCCACTGAAGCTTTCTTT. Its protein is CASSEYRRGPTEAFF.

The chain has TRBV7-2 and TRBJ2-7, with 7 bases fitting TRBD1. CDR3 size: 15 residues. Germline CDR1 SGHTA, CDR2 FQGNSA. The V segment lost 3 bases and the J segment 2 bases; nucleotides outside the gene matches: 7. CDR3 coding DNA: TGTGCCAGCAGCTTCGGTAACAGGGGACCCTACGAGCAGTACTTC. Encoded protein: CASSFGNRGPYEQYF.

This clone was recorded once. The chain is built from TRBV18 and TRBJ1-5; D remains unclear. This CDR3 has 15 residues. Germline assignment: CDR1 KGHSH and CDR2 LQKENI. V lost 2 bases and J 4 bases, leaving 12 bases between the germline ends. CDR3 sequence (DNA): TGTGCCAGCTCACCAATAGGGCAGGTTAATCAGCCCCAGCATTTT. This gives the protein CASSPIGQVNQPQHF.